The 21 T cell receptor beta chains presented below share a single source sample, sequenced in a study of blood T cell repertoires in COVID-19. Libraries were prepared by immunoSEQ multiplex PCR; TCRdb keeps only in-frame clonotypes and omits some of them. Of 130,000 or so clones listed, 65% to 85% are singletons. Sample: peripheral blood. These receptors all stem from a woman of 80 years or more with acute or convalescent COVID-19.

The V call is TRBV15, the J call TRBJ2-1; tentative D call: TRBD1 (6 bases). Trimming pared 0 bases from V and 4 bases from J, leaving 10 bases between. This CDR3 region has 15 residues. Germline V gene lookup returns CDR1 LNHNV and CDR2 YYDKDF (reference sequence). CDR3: CATSRDRGGYNEQFF. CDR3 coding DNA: TGTGCCACCAGCAGAGATAGAGGGGGTTACAATGAGCAGTTCTTC.

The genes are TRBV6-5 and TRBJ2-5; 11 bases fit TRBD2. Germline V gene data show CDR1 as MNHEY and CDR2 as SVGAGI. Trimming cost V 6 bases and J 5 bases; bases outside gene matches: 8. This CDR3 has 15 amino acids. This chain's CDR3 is CASRPSGGPSETQYF. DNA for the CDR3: TGTGCCAGCAGGCCTAGCGGGGGGCCGTCGGAGACCCAGTACTTC.

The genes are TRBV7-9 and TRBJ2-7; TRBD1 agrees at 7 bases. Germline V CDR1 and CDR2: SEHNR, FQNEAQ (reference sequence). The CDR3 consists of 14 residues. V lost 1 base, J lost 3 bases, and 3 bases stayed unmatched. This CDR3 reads CASSLVGTVYEQYF. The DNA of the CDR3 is TGTGCCAGCAGCTTAGTGGGGACAGTCTACGAGCAGTACTTC.

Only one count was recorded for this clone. The CDR3 DNA sequence: TGTGCCTGGAGTGTACTGGGGGGTCAGCCCCAGCATTTT. This translates into CAWSVLGGQPQHF. V gene TRBV30 combines with J gene TRBJ1-5, with D possibly being TRBD1 (5 bases). Germline lookup yields CDR1 GTSNPN and CDR2 SVGIG (reference sequence). V dropped 0 bases and J dropped 6 bases, with 9 bases sitting between them. This CDR3 is built from 13 residues.

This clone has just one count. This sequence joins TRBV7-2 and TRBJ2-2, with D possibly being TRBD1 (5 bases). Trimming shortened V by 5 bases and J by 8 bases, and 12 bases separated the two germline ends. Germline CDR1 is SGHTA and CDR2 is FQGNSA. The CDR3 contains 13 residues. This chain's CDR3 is CASSPTKGGELFF. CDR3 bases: TGTGCCAGCAGCCCTACCAAGGGGGGGGAGCTGTTTTTT. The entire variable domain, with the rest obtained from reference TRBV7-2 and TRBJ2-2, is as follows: GAGVSQSPSNKVTEKGKDVELRCDPISGHTALYWYRQSLGQGLEFLIYFQGNSAPDKSGLPSDRFSAERTGGSVSTLTIQRTQQEDSAVYLCASSPTKGGELFFGEGSRLTVL.

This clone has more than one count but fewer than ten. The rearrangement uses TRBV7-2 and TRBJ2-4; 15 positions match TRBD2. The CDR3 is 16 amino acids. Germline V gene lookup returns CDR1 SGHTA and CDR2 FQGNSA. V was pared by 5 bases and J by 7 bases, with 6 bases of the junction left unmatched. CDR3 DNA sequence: TGTGCCAGCAGCAACCGTGGGACTAGCGGGAGGAACATTCAGTACTTC. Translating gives CASSNRGTSGRNIQYF.

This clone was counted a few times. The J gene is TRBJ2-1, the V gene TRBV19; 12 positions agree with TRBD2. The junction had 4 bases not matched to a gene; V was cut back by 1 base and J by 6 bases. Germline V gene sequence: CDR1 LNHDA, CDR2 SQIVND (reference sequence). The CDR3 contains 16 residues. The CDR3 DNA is TGTGCCAGTAGTATAGGTCTAGCGGGGGGGCTCAATGAGCAGTTCTTC. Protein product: CASSIGLAGGLNEQFF.

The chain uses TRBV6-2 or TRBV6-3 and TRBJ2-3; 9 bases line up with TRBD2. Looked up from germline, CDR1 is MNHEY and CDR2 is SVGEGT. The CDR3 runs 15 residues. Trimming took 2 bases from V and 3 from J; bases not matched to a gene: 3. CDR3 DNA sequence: TGTGCCAGCAGTTACGGGGGACTAGCAACAGATACGCAGTATTTT. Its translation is CASSYGGLATDTQYF.

This CDR3 reads CASSSTGGAKTQYF. CDR3 in DNA: TGTGCCAGCAGCTCCACAGGGGGCGCGAAGACCCAGTACTTC. The V gene is TRBV7-2, the J gene TRBJ2-5, with 9 bases aligning to TRBD1. CDR1 is SGHTA, CDR2 FQGNSA, per germline. This CDR3 has 14 amino acids. V lost 4 bases to trimming and J lost 6 bases; unmatched junction nucleotides: 6.

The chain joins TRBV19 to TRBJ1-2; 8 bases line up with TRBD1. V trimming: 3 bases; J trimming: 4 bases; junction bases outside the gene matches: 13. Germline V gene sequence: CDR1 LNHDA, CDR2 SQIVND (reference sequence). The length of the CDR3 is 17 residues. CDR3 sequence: CASSIPQGAKLGYGYTF. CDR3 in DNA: TGTGCCAGTAGTATCCCCCAGGGGGCTAAATTGGGCTATGGCTACACCTTC.

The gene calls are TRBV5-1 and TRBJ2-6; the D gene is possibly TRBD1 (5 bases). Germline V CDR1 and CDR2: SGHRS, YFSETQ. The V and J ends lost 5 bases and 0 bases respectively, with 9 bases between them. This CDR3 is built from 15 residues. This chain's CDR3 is CASRVDSSGANVLTF. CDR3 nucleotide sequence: TGCGCCAGCAGGGTCGACAGCTCTGGGGCCAACGTCCTGACTTTC. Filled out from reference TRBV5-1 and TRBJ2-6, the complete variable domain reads KAGVTQTPRYLIKTRGQQVTLSCSPISGHRSVSWYQQTPGQGLQFLFEYFSETQRNKGNFPGRFSGRQFSNSRSEMNVSTLELGDSALYLCASRVDSSGANVLTFGAGSRLTVL.

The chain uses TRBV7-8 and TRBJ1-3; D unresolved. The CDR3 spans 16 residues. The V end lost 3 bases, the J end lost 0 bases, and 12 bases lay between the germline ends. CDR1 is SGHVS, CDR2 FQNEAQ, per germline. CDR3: CASSLALPGSGNTIYF. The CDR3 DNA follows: TGTGCCAGCAGCTTGGCCCTTCCAGGCTCTGGAAACACCATATATTTT.

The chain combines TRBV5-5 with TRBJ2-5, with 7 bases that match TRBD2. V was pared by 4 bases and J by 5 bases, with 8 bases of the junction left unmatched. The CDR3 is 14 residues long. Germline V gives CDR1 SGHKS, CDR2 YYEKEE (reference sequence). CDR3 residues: CASSPTQGGETQYF. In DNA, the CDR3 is TGTGCCAGCAGCCCCACTCAGGGAGGGGAGACCCAGTACTTC.

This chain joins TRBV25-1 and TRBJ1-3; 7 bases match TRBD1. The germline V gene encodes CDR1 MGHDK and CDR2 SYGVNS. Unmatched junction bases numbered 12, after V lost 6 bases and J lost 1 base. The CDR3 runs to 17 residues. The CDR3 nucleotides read TGTGCCAGCAGGCAAAGTGGAGGGGGCTTGTCTGGAAACACCATATATTTT. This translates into CASRQSGGGLSGNTIYF.

The chain's CDR3 is CASSQLPEGVTEAFF. The CDR3 DNA reads as TGTGCCAGCAGCCAACTCCCTGAGGGGGTCACTGAAGCTTTCTTT. This chain joins TRBV3-1 (or the pseudogene TRBV3-2) and TRBJ1-1, with D perhaps TRBD1 (6 bases). The V end was cut by 2 bases, the J end by 4 bases, with 14 bases between. There are 15 residues in the CDR3. CDR1 LGHDT and CDR2 YNNKEL come from the germline V gene (reference sequence).

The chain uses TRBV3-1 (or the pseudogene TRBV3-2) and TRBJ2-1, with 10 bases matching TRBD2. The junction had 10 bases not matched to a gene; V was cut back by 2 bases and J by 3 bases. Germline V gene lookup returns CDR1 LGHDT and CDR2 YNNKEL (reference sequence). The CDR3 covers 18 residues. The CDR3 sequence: CASSQPPGTSVYYNEQFF. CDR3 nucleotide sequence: TGTGCCAGCAGCCAACCCCCCGGGACTAGCGTTTACTACAATGAGCAGTTCTTC.

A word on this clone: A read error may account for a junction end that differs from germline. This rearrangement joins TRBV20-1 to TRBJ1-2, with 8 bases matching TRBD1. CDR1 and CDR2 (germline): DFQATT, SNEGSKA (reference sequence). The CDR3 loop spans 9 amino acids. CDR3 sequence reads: CSATSGQAF. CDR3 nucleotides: TGCAGTGCTACCTCGGGACAGGCCTTC.

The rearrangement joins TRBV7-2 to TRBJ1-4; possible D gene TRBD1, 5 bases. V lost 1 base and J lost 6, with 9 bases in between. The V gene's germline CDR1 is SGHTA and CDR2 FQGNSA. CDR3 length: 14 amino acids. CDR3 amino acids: CASSLVGGDEKLFF. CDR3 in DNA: TGTGCCAGCAGCTTAGTGGGGGGGGATGAAAAACTGTTTTTT.

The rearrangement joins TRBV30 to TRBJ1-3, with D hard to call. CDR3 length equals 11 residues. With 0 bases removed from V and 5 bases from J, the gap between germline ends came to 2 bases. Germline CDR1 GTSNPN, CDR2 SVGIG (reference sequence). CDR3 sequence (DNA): TGTGCCTGGAGTGTCAGAAACACCATATATTTT. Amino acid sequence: CAWSVRNTIYF.

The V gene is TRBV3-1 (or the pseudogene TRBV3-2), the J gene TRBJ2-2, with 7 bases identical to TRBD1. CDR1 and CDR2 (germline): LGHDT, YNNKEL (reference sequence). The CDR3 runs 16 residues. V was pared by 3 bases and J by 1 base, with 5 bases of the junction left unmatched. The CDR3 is CASSHRQGLNTGELFF. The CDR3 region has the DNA TGTGCCAGCAGCCACCGACAGGGCCTGAACACCGGGGAGCTGTTTTTT.

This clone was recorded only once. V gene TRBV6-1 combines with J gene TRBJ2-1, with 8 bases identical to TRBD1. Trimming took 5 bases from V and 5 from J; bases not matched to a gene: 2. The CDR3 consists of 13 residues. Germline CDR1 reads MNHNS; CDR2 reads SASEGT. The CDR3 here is CASSLDRDNEQFF. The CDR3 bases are TGTGCCAGCAGTCTGGACAGGGACAATGAGCAGTTCTTC.